This T cell receptor beta chain originates from a study of naive and memory T cell subsets (TCRdb year 2017). Background for the entire study: Sorted naive and memory T cell subsets from peripheral blood were analyzed in the study using a UMI-based, open-source pipeline for TCR alpha and beta sequencing. The results of the functional CMV T cell responses matched the IgG serology results in every case. RNA was DNase-treated and reverse transcribed with TCR constant-region primers, mostly using SuperScript III. Findings and caveats that apply to the study as a whole: After error correction, over 90% of naive TCR sequences appeared only once, giving much steeper abundance distributions than memory subsets. RNA-based TCR counts may be influenced by expression changes linked to T cell activation and differentiation. A few larger clonotypes were present in naive repertoires, particularly the CD8 repertoires, and these clonotypes were possibly memory cells re-expressing CD45RA. The repertoire findings for the naive and memory subsets could not be validated against a ground truth, as none was available. Each clonotype was defined as a single alpha or beta chain sequence rather than as a paired alpha/beta receptor. The abundance of TCRs followed a power law with an exponent that differed between naive and memory subsets yet stayed consistent across the three individuals. In both CD4 and CD8 cells, a rise in Gini index and a fall in Shannon and inverse Simpson diversity were observed from naive through CM, EM and EMRA.

The method was UMI-ligation and nested PCR. The beta constant-region primer consisted of an equimolar mixture of two oligonucleotides that together covered TRBC1 and TRBC2. T4 RNA ligase 1 ligated a single-stranded oligonucleotide carrying the SP2 primer and a 12-nucleotide UMI to the cDNA 3' end. Four rounds of PCR, combining the SP2 primer with nested alpha and beta constant-region primers, were used to amplify the ligated cDNA. The ligation reaction was incubated at 16°C for roughly 18-24 hours. PCR2 was typically performed as a SYBR Green qPCR and was stopped at a predetermined threshold so that over-amplification was prevented. Every purification after the first one was done using Agencourt AMPure XP magnetic beads. Libraries were quantified by Qubit and checked on a TapeStation, with a main peak expected near 650 bp. The pooled libraries were sequenced on an Illumina MiSeq using v2 2x251 paired-end kits, which usually yielded roughly 1-2.2 million reads per sample. Each sample library was pooled at about 4 nM, and roughly 5-7.5% PhiX was included to improve cluster recognition. As for the original processing: Decombinator assigned V and J genes to Demultiplexor-processed FASTQ reads by tag matching, allowing a single base-pair mismatch. UMIs were used by Collapsinator to correct both sequencing errors and frequency errors arising from PCR heterogeneity. CDR3Translator translated TCRs and extracted CDR3s from the conserved cysteine to the FGXG phenylalanine, flagging non-productive sequences. Gini, Shannon entropy and inverse Simpson indices were calculated on repertoires subsampled to equal numbers of UMI-defined TCRs. Within the linear range, a power law was fitted to clonotype abundance distributions using maximum likelihood. Similar UMI counts, unique TCR numbers and clonal distributions were obtained with the pipeline and with MIGEC on one naive CD8 sample. One analysis removed from the naive repertoire any naive TCRs that were also present in any memory subset from the same donor. Repertoires were searched for roughly 7,300 CMV-associated CDR3 sequences compiled from VDJdb and a published dataset. Starting from the raw public reads, TCRdb applied fastp trimming at Q25, assembled clones with MiXCR and retained in-frame beta chains. Each entry merges the rows of one CDR3 protein and shows their most common DNA and genes. These V and J calls rely on TCRdb rather than the paper's analysis. This sample gives roughly 140,000 distinct CDR3 sequences in total; over 15% of them show up just once. The top ten clonotypes cover more than 0.13% of the sample.

Worth noting for this clonotype: There is no known antigen for this receptor. The sample holds no much larger clone one base away, and base qualities are not on file.

TCR alpha and beta chain libraries were amplified separately from the second PCR step onward. To determine each donor's CMV status, fresh PBMCs were stimulated overnight with CMV viral lysate, and IFNgamma production from CD4+ T cells was then assessed. CD4 T cells were positively selected with Miltenyi beads, followed by positive selection of CD8 T cells from the CD4-negative fraction. Cells were stained for CD3, CD4, CD8, CD45RA, CD27 and a live/dead dye and were sorted on a BD Aria II into four subsets based on CD45RA and CD27. Blood was obtained from a few healthy volunteers, and the blood from each volunteer was fractionated into CD4 and CD8 T cells and subsequently into four differentiation subsets. Around 110 ml of peripheral blood was taken from each donor, and PBMC were separated by density-gradient centrifugation on Ficoll-Paque PLUS. After sorting, cells were lysed in RLT buffer, RNA was extracted using a Qiagen RNeasy kit, and the extracted RNA was stored at -80 degrees C.

From the germline V gene (reference sequence), CDR1 is MNHEY and CDR2 is SMNVEV. The CDR3 contains 13 residues, cysteine and phenylalanine counted. Of the read, only the CDR3 DNA is kept; its 39 bases are in frame from base 1. V is cut by 3 bases and J by 1 base, and the space between the germline ends is 6 bases. The chain joins TRBV27 to TRBJ1-1; too little of a D gene remains to name it. The sequencing sample was made of naive CD4+ T cells from blood. Read against the paper, the sample's cell subset or site label means: naive T cells, CD45RA high CD27+. This TCR was sampled from a human donor in good health. The CDR3 protein: CASSFAGNTEAFF. The bases are TGTGCCAGCAGTTTCGCAGGGAACACTGAAGCTTTCTTT.